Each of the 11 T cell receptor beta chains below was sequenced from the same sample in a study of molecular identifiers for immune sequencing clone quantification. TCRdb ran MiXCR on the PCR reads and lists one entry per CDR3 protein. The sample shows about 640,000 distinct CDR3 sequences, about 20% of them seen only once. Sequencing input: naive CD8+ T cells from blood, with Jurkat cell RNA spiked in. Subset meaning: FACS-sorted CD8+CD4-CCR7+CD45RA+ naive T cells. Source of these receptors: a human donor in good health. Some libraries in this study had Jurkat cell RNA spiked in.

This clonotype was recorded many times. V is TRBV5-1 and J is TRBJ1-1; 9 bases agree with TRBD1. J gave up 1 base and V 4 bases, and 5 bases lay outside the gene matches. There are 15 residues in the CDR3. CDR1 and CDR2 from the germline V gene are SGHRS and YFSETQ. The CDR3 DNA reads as TGCGCCAGCAGCGCCGGACAGGGGCCGAACACTGAAGCTTTCTTT. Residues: CASSAGQGPNTEAFF.

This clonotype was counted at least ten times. The DNA of the CDR3 is TGTGCCAGCAGCGTATTATCGGGGCGGGTTTTGAACACTGAAGCTTTCTTT. Protein sequence: CASSVLSGRVLNTEAFF. This chain uses TRBV3-1 with TRBJ1-1; a possible D gene is TRBD1 (5 bases). Germline V gives CDR1 LGHDT, CDR2 YNNKEL (reference sequence). The CDR3 totals 17 residues. Between the trimmed V and J ends, which lost 5 bases and 0 bases, there was a span of 19 bases. The full variable domain, its missing parts supplied by reference TRBV3-1 and TRBJ1-1, is DTAVSQTPKYLVTQMGNDKSIKCEQNLGHDTMYWYKQDSKKFLKIMFSYNNKELIINETVPNRFSPKSPDKAHLNLHINSLELGDSAVYFCASSVLSGRVLNTEAFFGQGTRLTVV.

CDR3 residues: CASSASRGPYSNQPQHF. The CDR3 DNA sequence: TGTGCCAGCAGCGCTTCCCGGGGCCCATATAGCAATCAGCCCCAGCATTTT. The rearrangement joins TRBV27 to TRBJ1-5; possible D gene TRBD1, 5 bases. Germline-derived CDR1 and CDR2 are MNHEY and SMNVEV (reference sequence). Trimming stripped 6 bases from V and 0 bases from J, with 18 bases between. The CDR3 extends over 17 amino acids.

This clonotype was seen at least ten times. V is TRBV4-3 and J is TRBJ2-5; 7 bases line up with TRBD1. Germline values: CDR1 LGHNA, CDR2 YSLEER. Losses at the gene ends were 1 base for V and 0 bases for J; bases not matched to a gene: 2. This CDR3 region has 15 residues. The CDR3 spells CASSQGRGYQETQYF. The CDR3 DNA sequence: TGCGCCAGCAGCCAAGGCAGGGGGTACCAAGAGACCCAGTACTTC.

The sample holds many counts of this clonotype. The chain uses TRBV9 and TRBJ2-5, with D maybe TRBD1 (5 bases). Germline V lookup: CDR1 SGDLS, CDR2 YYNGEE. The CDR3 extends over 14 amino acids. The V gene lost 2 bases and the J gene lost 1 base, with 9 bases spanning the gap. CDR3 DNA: TGTGCCAGCAGCGTTGGAGACAGCCAAGAGACCCAGTACTTC. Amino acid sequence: CASSVGDSQETQYF.

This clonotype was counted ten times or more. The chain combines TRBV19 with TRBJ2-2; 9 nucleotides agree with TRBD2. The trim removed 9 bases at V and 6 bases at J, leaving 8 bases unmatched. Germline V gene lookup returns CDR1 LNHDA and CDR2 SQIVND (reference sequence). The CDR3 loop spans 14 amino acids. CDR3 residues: CASSGGGGAGELFF. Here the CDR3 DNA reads TGTGCCAGCAGCGGCGGCGGGGGGGCCGGGGAGCTGTTTTTT.

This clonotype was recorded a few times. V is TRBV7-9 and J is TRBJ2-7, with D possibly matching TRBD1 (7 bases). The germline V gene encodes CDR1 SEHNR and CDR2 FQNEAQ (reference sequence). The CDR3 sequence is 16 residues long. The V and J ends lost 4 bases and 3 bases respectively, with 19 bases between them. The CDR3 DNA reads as TGTGCCAGCAGCTCACCACGGGGGCAGGGGGGCTACGAGCAGTACTTC. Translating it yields CASSSPRGQGGYEQYF.

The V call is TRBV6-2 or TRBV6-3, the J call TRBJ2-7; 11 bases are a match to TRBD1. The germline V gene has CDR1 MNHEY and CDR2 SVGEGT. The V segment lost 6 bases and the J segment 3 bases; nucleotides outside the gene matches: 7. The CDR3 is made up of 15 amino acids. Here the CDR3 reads CASRPPGQGDYEQYF. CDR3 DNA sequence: TGTGCCAGCAGACCACCGGGACAGGGGGACTACGAGCAGTACTTC.

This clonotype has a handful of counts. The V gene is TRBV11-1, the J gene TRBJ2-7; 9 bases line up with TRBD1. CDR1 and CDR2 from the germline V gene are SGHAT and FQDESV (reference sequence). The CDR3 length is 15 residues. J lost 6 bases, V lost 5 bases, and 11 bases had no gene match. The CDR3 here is CASSPGWGQGAEQYF. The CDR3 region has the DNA TGTGCCAGCAGCCCGGGTTGGGGACAGGGCGCCGAGCAGTACTTC. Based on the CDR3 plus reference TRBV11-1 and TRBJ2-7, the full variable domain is EAEVAQSPRYKITEKSQAVAFWCDPISGHATLYWYRQILGQGPELLVQFQDESVVDDSQLPKDRFSAERLKGVDSTLKIQPAELGDSAMYLCASSPGWGQGAEQYFGPGTRLTVT.

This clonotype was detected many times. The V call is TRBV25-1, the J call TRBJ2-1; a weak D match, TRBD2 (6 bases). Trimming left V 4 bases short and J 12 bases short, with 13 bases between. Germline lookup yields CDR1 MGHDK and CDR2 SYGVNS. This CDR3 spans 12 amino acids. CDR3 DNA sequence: TGTGCCAGCAGTGGTAGCGGTTGGGCGCAGTTCTTC. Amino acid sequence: CASSGSGWAQFF.

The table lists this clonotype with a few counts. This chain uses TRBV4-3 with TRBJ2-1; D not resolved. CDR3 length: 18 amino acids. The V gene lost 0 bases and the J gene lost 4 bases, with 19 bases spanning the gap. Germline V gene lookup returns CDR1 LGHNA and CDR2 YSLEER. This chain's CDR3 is CASSQDSGITNLYNEQFF. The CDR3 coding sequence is TGCGCCAGCAGCCAAGATTCAGGAATCACCAACCTTTACAATGAGCAGTTCTTC.